The present T cell receptor (beta chain) was sequenced within a study of human T cells and chemical hapten exposure. At the level of the study: For sensitization, 2% DPC was applied to an approximately 2 cm by approximately 2 cm patch of upper inner arm skin. Study-level points and caveats: Large CDR3 similarity clusters arose significantly more often from expanded TCRs than from controls.

V shed 5 bases, J shed 5 bases, and the junction held 24 bases outside the gene matches. CDR3 length: 20 residues. Germline values: CDR1 SGHAT, CDR2 FQNNGV. In TCRdb, the RACE reads were re-called with MiXCR into one record per CDR3 protein. The repertoire holds about 42,000 distinct CDR3 sequences, around 12% seen once, with roughly 6.1% in the top ten. Time point in this sample: pre-sensitization, week 0. As to treatment: therapeutic diphenylcyclopropenone sensitization with weekly scalp DPC. The sample holds many counts of this clonotype. Its matching antigen is unknown. This sequence joins TRBV11-2 and TRBJ2-5, with 9 bases fitting TRBD2. The sample was whole blood, taken in connection with sensitization to the hapten diphenylcyclopropenone (DPC). The sequence was obtained from a woman aged 25-40 years with alopecia areata. Some clones in this sample may be carry-over from other donors' samples. This CDR3 is CASSPHPRTSDSKPSETQYF. DNA of the CDR3: TGTGCCAGCAGCCCCCATCCACGGACTAGCGACAGCAAGCCGTCGGAGACCCAGTACTTC.